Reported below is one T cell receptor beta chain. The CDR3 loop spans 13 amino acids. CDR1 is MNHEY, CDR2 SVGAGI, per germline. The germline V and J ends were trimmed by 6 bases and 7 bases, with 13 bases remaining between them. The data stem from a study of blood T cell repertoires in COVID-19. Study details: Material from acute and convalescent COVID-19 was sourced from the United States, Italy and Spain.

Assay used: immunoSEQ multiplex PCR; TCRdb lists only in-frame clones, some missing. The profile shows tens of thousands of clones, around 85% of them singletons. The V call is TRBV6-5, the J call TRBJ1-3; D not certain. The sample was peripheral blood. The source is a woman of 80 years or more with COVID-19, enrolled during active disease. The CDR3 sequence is CASSPLHGNTIYF. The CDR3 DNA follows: TGTGCCAGCAGCCCACTCCACGGGAACACCATATATTTT.